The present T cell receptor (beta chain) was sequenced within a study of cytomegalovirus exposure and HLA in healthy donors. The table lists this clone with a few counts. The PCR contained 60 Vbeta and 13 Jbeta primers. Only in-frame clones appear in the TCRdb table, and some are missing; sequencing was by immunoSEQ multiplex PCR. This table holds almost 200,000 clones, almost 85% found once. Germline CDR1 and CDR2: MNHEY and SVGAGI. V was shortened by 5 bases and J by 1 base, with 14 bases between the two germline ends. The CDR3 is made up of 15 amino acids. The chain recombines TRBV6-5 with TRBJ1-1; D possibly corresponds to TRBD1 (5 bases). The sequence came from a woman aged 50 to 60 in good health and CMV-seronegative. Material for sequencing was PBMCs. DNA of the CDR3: TGTGCCAGCAGTGGGGGAGGGCACCAGAACACTGAAGCTTTCTTT. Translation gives CASSGGGHQNTEAFF.